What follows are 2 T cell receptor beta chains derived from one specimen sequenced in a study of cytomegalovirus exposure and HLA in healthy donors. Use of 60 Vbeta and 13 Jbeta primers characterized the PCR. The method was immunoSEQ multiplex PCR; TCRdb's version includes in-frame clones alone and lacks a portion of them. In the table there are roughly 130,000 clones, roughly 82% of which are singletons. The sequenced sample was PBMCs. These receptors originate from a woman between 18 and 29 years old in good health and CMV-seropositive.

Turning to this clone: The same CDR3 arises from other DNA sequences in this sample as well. The chain's CDR3 is CASSETSGGADTQYF. Written as DNA, the CDR3 is TGTGCCAGCAGTGAGACTAGCGGGGGGGCCGATACGCAGTATTTT. The V gene is TRBV6-1, the J gene TRBJ2-3; 14 bases fit TRBD2. J gave up 6 bases and V 3 bases, and 2 bases lay outside the gene matches. Germline lookup yields CDR1 MNHNS and CDR2 SASEGT. This CDR3 comprises 15 residues.

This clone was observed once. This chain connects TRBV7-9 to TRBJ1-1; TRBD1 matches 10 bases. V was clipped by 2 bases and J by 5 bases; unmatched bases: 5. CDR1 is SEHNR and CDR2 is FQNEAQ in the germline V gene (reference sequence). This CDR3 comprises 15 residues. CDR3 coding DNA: TGTGCCAGCAGCTTAAGACAGGGGGCGCCTACTGAAGCTTTCTTT. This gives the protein CASSLRQGAPTEAFF.